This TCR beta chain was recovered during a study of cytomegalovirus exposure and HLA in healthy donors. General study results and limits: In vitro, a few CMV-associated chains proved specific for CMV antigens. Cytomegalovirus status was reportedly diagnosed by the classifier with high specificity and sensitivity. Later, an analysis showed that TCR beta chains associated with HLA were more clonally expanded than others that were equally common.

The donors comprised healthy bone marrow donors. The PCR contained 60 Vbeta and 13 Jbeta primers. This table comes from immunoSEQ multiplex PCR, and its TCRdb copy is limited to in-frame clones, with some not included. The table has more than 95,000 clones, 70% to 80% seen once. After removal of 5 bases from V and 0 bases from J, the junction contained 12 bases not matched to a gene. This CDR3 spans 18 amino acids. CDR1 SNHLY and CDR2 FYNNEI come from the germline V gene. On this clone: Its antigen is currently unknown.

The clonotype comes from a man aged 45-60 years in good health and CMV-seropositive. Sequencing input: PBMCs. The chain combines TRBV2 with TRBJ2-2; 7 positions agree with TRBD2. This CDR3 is CASSRRPLGGTNTGELFF. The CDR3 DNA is TGTGCCAGCAGTAGACGGCCCCTGGGGGGGACGAACACCGGGGAGCTGTTTTTT.